This T cell receptor beta chain was identified in a study of shared clonotypes between healthy human individuals. How the authors handled the data: ImmunoSEQ output lacked quality scores and full-length reads, limiting matched filtering. TCRdb's table, derived via immunoSEQ multiplex PCR, lists solely in-frame clones and lacks some. V and J calls plus clone size are reproduced from that table; the DNA served to infer D and trimming. The sample includes roughly 2,300,000 clones, about nine tenths of them seen just once. Per the germline V gene, CDR1 is LNHDA and CDR2 is SQIVND (reference sequence). This CDR3 has 14 amino acids. Trimming took off 8 bases at V and 3 bases at J, with 14 bases between the two ends.

Sequencing input: naive CD4+ T cells from PBMCs. Subset specified: CD45RA+ positively selected. The rearrangement uses TRBV19 and TRBJ1-5, with D tentatively TRBD1 (6 bases). The sequence derives from a man younger than 35 in good health. Some clones in this sample may be carry-over from other donors' samples. The CDR3 DNA sequence: TGTGCCAGTGGGGGGGGCAGCCTCAATCAGCCCCAGCATTTT. Protein: CASGGGSLNQPQHF.